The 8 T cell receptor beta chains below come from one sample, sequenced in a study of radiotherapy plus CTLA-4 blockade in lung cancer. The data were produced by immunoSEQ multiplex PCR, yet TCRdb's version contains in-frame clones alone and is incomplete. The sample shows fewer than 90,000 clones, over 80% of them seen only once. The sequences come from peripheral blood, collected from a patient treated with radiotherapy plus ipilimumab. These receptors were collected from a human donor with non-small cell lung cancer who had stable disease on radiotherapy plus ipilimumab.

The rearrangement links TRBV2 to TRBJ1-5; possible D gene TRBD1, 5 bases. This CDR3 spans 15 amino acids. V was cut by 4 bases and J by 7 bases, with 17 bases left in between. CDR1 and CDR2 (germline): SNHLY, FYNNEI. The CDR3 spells CASSVGDLFNQPQHF. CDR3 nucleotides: TGTGCCAGCAGTGTTGGGGACCTTTTCAACCAGCCCCAGCATTTT.

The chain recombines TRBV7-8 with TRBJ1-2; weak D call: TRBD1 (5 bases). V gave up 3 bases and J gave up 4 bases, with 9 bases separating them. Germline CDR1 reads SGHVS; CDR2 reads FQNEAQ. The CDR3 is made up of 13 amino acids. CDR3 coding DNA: TGTGCCAGCAGCTTCAGGGAGTCCTATGGCTACACCTTC. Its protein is CASSFRESYGYTF.

CDR3 nucleotides: TGTGCCAGCTCAAGCATCTCCGAGACAGGGATTGTCACAGATACGCAGTATTTT. Translating it yields CASSSISETGIVTDTQYF. The J gene is TRBJ2-3, the V gene TRBV18; 7 bases map to TRBD1. V shed 5 bases, J shed 2 bases, and the junction held 16 bases outside the gene matches. Per the germline V gene, CDR1 is KGHSH and CDR2 is LQKENI. The CDR3 loop spans 18 amino acids. The full variable domain, with the rest looked up from reference TRBV18 and TRBJ2-3, is NAGVMQNPRHLVRRRGQEARLRCSPMKGHSHVYWYRQLPEEGLKFMVYLQKENIIDESGMPKERFSAEFPKEGPSILRIQQVVRGDSAAYFCASSSISETGIVTDTQYFGPGTRLTVL.

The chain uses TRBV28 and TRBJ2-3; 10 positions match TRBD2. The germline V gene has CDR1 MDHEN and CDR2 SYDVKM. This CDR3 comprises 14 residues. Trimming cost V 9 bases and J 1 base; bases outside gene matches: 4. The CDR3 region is CASSTSGGTDTQYF. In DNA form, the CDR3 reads TGTGCCAGTTCTACTAGCGGGGGCACAGATACGCAGTATTTT.

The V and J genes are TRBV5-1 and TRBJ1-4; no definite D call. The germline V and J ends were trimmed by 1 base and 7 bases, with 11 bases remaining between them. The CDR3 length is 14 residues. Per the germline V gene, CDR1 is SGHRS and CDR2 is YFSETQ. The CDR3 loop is CASSLSDGPEKLFF. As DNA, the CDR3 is TGCGCCAGCAGCTTGTCGGACGGACCTGAAAAACTGTTTTTT. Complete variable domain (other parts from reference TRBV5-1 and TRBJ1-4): KAGVTQTPRYLIKTRGQQVTLSCSPISGHRSVSWYQQTPGQGLQFLFEYFSETQRNKGNFPGRFSGRQFSNSRSEMNVSTLELGDSALYLCASSLSDGPEKLFFGSGTQLSVL.

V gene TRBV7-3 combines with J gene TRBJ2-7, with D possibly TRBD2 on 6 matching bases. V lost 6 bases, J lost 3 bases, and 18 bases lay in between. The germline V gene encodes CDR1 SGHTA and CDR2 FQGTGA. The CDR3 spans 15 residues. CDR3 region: CASRAVGGIYYEQYF. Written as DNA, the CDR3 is TGTGCCAGCAGGGCCGTCGGCGGGATCTACTACGAGCAGTACTTC.

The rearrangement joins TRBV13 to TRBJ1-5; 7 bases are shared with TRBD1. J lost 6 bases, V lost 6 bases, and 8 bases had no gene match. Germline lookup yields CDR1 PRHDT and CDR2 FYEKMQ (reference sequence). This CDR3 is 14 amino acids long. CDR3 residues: CASRRGGGGQPQHF. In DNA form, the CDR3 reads TGTGCCAGCAGGAGAGGGGGCGGCGGTCAGCCCCAGCATTTT.

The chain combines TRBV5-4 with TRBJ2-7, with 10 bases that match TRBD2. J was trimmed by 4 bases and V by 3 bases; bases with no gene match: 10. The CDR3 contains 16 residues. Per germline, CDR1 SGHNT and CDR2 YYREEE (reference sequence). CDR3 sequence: CASSSSSGSGLYEQYF. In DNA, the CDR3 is TGTGCCAGCAGCTCATCTAGCGGGAGCGGGTTATACGAGCAGTACTTC. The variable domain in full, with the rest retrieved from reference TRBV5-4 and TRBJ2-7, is ETGVTQSPTHLIKTRGQQVTLRCSSQSGHNTVSWYQQALGQGPQFIFQYYREEENGRGNFPPRFSGLQFPNYSSELNVNALELDDSALYLCASSSSSGSGLYEQYFGPGTRLTVT.